One T cell receptor beta chain is described in this entry. The protocol was immunoSEQ multiplex PCR, while the TCRdb copy is restricted to in-frame clones and leaves out a portion. The sample contains 90,000 to 150,000 clones, around nine tenths of which appear only once. The data belong to a study of T cell responses to AZD1222 COVID-19 vaccine. The germline V gene encodes CDR1 SGHRS and CDR2 YFSETQ. Trimming removed 1 base from V and 0 bases from J; junction bases left unmatched: 10. The CDR3 spans 18 residues. This sequence joins TRBV5-1 and TRBJ1-5, with 7 nucleotides matching TRBD1. This clonotype was sampled from an adult in good health. The sample was peripheral blood, taken on day 0 of AZD1222 vaccination. CDR3 nucleotide sequence: TGCGCCAGCAGCTTGAATAGGGACAGATCCATTAGCAATCAGCCCCAGCATTTT. It codes for CASSLNRDRSISNQPQHF.